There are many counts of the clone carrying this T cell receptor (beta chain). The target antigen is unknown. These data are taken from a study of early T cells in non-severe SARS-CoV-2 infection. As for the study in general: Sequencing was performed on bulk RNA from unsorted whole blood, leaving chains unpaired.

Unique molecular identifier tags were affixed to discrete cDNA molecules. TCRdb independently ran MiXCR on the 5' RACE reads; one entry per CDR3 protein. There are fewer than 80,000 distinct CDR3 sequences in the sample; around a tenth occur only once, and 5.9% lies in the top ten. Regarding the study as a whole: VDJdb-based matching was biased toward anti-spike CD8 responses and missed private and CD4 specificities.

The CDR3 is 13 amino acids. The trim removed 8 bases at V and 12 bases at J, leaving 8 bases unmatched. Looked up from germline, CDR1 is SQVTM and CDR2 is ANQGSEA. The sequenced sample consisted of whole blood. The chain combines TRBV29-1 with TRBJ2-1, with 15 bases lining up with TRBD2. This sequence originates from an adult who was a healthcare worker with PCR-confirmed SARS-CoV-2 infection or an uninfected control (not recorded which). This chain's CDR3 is CSHRGLAGGGQFF. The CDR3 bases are TGCAGCCATCGCGGACTAGCGGGAGGGGGGCAGTTCTTC.